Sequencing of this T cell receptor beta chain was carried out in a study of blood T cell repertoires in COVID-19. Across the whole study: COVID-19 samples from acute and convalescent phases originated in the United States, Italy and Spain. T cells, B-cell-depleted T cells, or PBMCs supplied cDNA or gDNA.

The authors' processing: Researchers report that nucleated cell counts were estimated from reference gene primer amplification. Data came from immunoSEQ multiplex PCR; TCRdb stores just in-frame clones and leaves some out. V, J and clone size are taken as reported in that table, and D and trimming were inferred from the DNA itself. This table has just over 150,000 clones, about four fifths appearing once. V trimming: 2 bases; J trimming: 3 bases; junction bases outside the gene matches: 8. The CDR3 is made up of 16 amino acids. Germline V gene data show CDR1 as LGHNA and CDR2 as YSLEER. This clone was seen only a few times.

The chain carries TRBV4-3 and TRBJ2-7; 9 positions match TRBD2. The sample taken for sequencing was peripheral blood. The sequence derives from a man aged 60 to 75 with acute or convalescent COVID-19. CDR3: CASSQFLAGAHYEQYF. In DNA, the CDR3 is TGCGCCAGCAGCCAATTTTTAGCGGGGGCCCACTACGAGCAGTACTTC.